One sample yielded the 22 T cell receptor beta chains listed below, sequenced in a study of Graves' ophthalmopathy and Graves' hyperthyroidism. Scientists amplified the TCR beta CDR3 regions from RNA transcripts. Following a first-round RT-PCR that used HTBI primers, a second-round multiplex PCR was carried out. In TCRdb, the multiplex PCR reads were re-called with MiXCR into one record per CDR3 protein. The sample shows about 740,000 distinct CDR3 sequences, 40% of them seen only once. The specimen was peripheral blood. Receptors were obtained from an adult man with Graves' ophthalmopathy.

This clonotype has just a few counts. One base away lies a much larger clone, so this may be a sequencing read error. The chain joins TRBV7-9 to TRBJ1-6; a possible D gene is TRBD1 (5 bases). Germline CDR1 SEHNR, CDR2 FQNEAQ (reference sequence). The CDR3 is made up of 14 amino acids. Trimming shortened V by 5 bases and J by 6 bases, and 11 bases separated the two germline ends. The CDR3 sequence is CASSESGLNSPLHF. In DNA, the CDR3 is TGTGCCAGCAGCGAGTCAGGGCTTAATTCACCCCTCCACTTT.

A word on this clonotype: Compared with germline, one end of the junction differs, possibly owing to a read error. This chain connects TRBV24-1 to TRBJ1-4, with 7 bases aligning to TRBD1. The CDR3 covers 14 residues. Germline CDR1 is KGHDR and CDR2 is SFDVKD. In DNA form, the CDR3 reads TGTGCCAGCAGTTACCCGGGACAGAATGAAAAACTGTTTTTT. Amino acid sequence: CASSYPGQNEKLFF.

There are many counts of this clonotype. It may be a read error: a sequence one base away is much more abundant. The genes are TRBV6-5 and TRBJ1-2; 8 bases line up with TRBD1. The CDR3 sequence is 12 residues long. V was clipped by 6 bases and J by 4 bases; unmatched bases: 1. Germline CDR1 reads MNHEY; CDR2 reads SVGAGI. CDR3 in amino acids: CASRGTGYGYTF. CDR3 sequence (DNA): TGTGCCAGCAGAGGGACAGGCTATGGCTACACCTTC.

In its sample, this clonotype was seen a few times. The V call is TRBV12-3 or TRBV12-4, the J call TRBJ1-1; D perhaps matches TRBD1 (6 bases). V dropped 5 bases and J dropped 0 bases, with 16 bases sitting between them. This CDR3 region has 16 residues. CDR3: CASSLGQRTMNTEAFF. In nucleotides, the CDR3 is TGTGCCAGCAGTCTCGGACAGAGGACGATGAACACTGAAGCTTTCTTT.

Here the CDR3 reads CASSAPGGTEAFF. CDR3 coding DNA: TGTGCCAGCAGTGCCCCAGGGGGCACTGAAGCTTTCTTT. The J gene is TRBJ1-1, the V gene TRBV25-1; 7 bases map to TRBD1. Germline CDR1 reads MGHDK; CDR2 reads SYGVNS. V was pared by 4 bases and J by 4 bases, with 3 bases of the junction left unmatched. The CDR3 totals 13 residues.

This clonotype was picked up one time. A junction boundary mismatches the germline segment, possibly from a read error. The chain links TRBV6-5 to TRBJ2-6; either TRBD1 or TRBD2 may fit D (5 bases each). The CDR3 consists of 13 residues. Germline V lookup: CDR1 MNHEY, CDR2 SVGAGI. CDR3 in DNA: TGTGCCAGCCTGGGTCCCGGGGCCAACGTCGTGACTTTC. The encoded protein is CASLGPGANVVTF.

This chain joins TRBV6-5 and TRBJ1-1; 8 nucleotides match TRBD1. Germline V CDR1 and CDR2: MNHEY, SVGAGI. This CDR3 region has 14 residues. Germline trimming cut 4 bases from V and 3 bases from J; bases unmatched to any gene: 4. This CDR3 is CASSCQGAYTEAFF. CDR3 in DNA: TGTGCCAGCAGTTGCCAGGGGGCCTACACTGAAGCTTTCTTT.

The chain carries TRBV6-6 and TRBJ1-5, with D unresolved. The CDR3 is 14 amino acids. V gave up 4 bases and J gave up 3 bases, with 10 bases separating them. Per the germline V gene, CDR1 is MNHNY and CDR2 is SVGAGI (reference sequence). As DNA, the CDR3 is TGTGCCAGCAGTTCCTCGCAGAACAATCAGCCCCAGCATTTT. It yields the protein CASSSSQNNQPQHF.

The chain carries TRBV29-1 and TRBJ2-7, with D possibly being TRBD1 or TRBD2 (5 bases each). There are 15 residues in the CDR3. Germline loops: CDR1 SQVTM, CDR2 ANQGSEA. V was pared by 3 bases and J by 3 bases, with 18 bases between. This CDR3 reads CSVEATRGVFYEQYF. As DNA, the CDR3 is TGCAGCGTTGAGGCCACTAGGGGAGTTTTCTACGAGCAGTACTTC.

V and J are TRBV6-5 and TRBJ1-2, with D perhaps TRBD1 (5 bases). The CDR3 totals 19 residues. V dropped 0 bases and J dropped 0 bases, with 20 bases sitting between them. Germline values: CDR1 MNHEY, CDR2 SVGAGI. CDR3 in DNA: TGTGCCAGCAGTTACTCGATGGAATCGACAGTCCTAGCTAACTATGGCTACACCTTC. Translating gives CASSYSMESTVLANYGYTF.

The chain is built from TRBV6-1 and TRBJ2-6, with 9 bases that match TRBD1. V dropped 8 bases and J dropped 0; count of bases not matched to a gene: 14. CDR1 is MNHNS, CDR2 SASEGT, per germline. The CDR3 is 19 residues long. This chain's CDR3 is CASSPSAGTGISGANVLTF. Here the CDR3 DNA reads TGTGCCAGCTCACCAAGCGCCGGGACAGGGATCTCTGGGGCCAACGTCCTGACTTTC.

This clonotype was found a few times. The chain uses TRBV11-2 and TRBJ1-4; 7 bases are a match to TRBD1. This CDR3 spans 16 amino acids. Germline CDR1 is SGHAT and CDR2 is FQNNGV. With V trimmed by 6 bases and J by 4 bases, 11 bases remained unmatched. CDR3 DNA sequence: TGTGCCAGCAGACCCGGGACAGTCAGAAGTAATGAAAAACTGTTTTTT. Translating it yields CASRPGTVRSNEKLFF.

Regarding this clonotype: A much larger clonotype is one base distant, so this may be a read error. In DNA, the CDR3 is TGTGCCAGTAGTAAACCAGGTTTCTATGGCTACACCTTC. It encodes CASSKPGFYGYTF. The genes are TRBV19 and TRBJ1-2; no definite D call. Looked up from germline, CDR1 is LNHDA and CDR2 is SQIVND (reference sequence). This CDR3 has 13 amino acids. Trimming pared 4 bases from V and 4 bases from J, leaving 10 bases between.

This clonotype has only a few counts. The germline gene is not matched at one end of the junction; a read error may be the cause. The chain is built from TRBV10-3 and TRBJ2-7; 12 bases are a match to TRBD2. The germline V gene has CDR1 ENHRY and CDR2 SYGVKD. CDR3 size: 15 residues. The CDR3 here is CASSYGLAGTYEQYF. The CDR3 DNA sequence: TGTGCCAGCAGTTATGGACTAGCGGGAACCTACGAGCAGTACTTC.

Note on this clonotype: This clone may be a read error of a much larger clone one base away. The V gene is TRBV10-3, the J gene TRBJ1-6; 9 bases are shared with TRBD1. Germline CDR1 reads ENHRY; CDR2 reads SYGVKD. The CDR3 runs to 14 residues. This CDR3 reads CATRMGQGNPPLHF. The CDR3 DNA is TGTGCCACCCGAATGGGACAGGGTAATCCACCCCTCCACTTT.

The chain combines TRBV7-8 with TRBJ1-1, with TRBD1 as a possible D gene (6 bases). CDR1 is SGHVS and CDR2 is FQNEAQ in the germline V gene. The CDR3 consists of 14 residues. Trimming stripped 6 bases from V and 0 bases from J, with 11 bases between. CDR3 sequence (DNA): TGTGCCAGCAGTAAGGACAGTCTGAACACTGAAGCTTTCTTT. Translating gives CASSKDSLNTEAFF.

This clonotype came up many times. The chain joins TRBV19 to TRBJ1-4; D remains unclear. Germline loops: CDR1 LNHDA, CDR2 SQIVND (reference sequence). Trimming took off 5 bases at V and 8 bases at J, with 6 bases between the two ends. The CDR3 totals 11 residues. The CDR3 protein is CASSDPEKLFF. The CDR3 coding sequence is TGTGCCAGTAGTGACCCCGAAAAACTGTTTTTT.

V and J are TRBV7-9 and TRBJ2-3; D remains ambiguous. The CDR3 runs 11 residues. The germline gives CDR1 SEHNR, CDR2 FQNEAQ (reference sequence). V lost 8 bases and J lost 2, with 5 bases in between. CDR3 in DNA: TGTGCCAGCGAGTACACAGATACGCAGTATTTT. Translating it yields CASEYTDTQYF.

The table lists this clonotype with many counts. The V call is TRBV2, the J call TRBJ1-6; 10 bases line up with TRBD1. The germline gives CDR1 SNHLY, CDR2 FYNNEI. This CDR3 contains 15 residues. V dropped 5 bases and J dropped 10; count of bases not matched to a gene: 8. The CDR3 region is CASSNLDRGRSPLHF. CDR3 coding DNA: TGTGCCAGCAGTAACCTCGACAGGGGGCGGTCACCCCTCCACTTT.

This clonotype was detected only a few times. The chain couples TRBV25-1 to TRBJ2-2; 10 bases are a match to TRBD1. The CDR3 is 14 residues long. Unmatched junction bases numbered 0, after V lost 6 bases and J lost 2 bases. Germline V lookup: CDR1 MGHDK, CDR2 SYGVNS. The CDR3 DNA sequence: TGTGCCAGCAGGACAGGGGGCAACACCGGGGAGCTGTTTTTT. It encodes CASRTGGNTGELFF. The variable domain in full, completed from reference TRBV25-1 and TRBJ2-2, reads EADIYQTPRYLVIGTGKKITLECSQTMGHDKMYWYQQDPGMELHLIHYSYGVNSTEKGDLSSESTVSRIRTEHFPLTLESARPSHTSQYLCASRTGGNTGELFFGEGSRLTVL.

The chain couples TRBV3-1 to TRBJ2-5; 13 bases fit TRBD2. The CDR3 contains 15 residues. Germline CDR1 LGHDT, CDR2 YNNKEL (reference sequence). With 5 bases clipped from V and 4 bases from J, the junction kept 4 bases outside the gene matches. CDR3 sequence reads: CASSWTSGGRETQYF. The CDR3 DNA sequence: TGTGCCAGCAGCTGGACTAGCGGGGGTCGAGAGACCCAGTACTTC.

V usage is TRBV7-9 and J usage is TRBJ2-7; D gene unclear. Germline loops: CDR1 SEHNR, CDR2 FQNEAQ (reference sequence). The CDR3 is made up of 13 amino acids. The ends were cut back, 7 bases at V and 2 bases at J, with 12 bases in the middle. CDR3 residues: CASTPPATYEQYF. CDR3 nucleotides: TGTGCCAGCACCCCGCCAGCCACCTACGAGCAGTACTTC.